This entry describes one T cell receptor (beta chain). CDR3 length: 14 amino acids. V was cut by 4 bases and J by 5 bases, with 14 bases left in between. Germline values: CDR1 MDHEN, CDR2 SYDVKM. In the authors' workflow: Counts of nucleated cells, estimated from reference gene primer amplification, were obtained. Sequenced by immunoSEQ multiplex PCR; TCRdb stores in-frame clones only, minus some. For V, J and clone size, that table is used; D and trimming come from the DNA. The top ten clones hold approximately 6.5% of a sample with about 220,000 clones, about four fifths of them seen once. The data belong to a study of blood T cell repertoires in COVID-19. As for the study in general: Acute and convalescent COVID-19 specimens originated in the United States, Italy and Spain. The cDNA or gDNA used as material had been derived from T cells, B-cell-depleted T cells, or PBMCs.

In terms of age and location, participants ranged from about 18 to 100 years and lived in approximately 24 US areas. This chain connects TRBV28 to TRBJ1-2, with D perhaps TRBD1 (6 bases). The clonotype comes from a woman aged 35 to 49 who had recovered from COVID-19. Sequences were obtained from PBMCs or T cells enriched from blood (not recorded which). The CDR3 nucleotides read TGTGCCAGCAGTTCTACCGGGACACCATATGGCTACACCTTC. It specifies CASSSTGTPYGYTF.